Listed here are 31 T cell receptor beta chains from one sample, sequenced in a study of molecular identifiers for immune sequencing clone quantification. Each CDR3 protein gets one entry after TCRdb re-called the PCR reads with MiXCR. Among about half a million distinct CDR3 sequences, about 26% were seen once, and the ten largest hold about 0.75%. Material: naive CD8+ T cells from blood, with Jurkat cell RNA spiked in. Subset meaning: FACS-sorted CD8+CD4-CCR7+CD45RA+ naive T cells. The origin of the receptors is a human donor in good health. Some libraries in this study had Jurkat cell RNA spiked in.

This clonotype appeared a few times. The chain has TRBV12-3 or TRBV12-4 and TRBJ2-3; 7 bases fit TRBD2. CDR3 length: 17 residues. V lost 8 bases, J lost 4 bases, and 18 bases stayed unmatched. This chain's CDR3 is CASGLTVSGRASDTQYF. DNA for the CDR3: TGTGCCAGCGGATTGACGGTATCGGGGAGGGCCTCAGATACGCAGTATTTT.

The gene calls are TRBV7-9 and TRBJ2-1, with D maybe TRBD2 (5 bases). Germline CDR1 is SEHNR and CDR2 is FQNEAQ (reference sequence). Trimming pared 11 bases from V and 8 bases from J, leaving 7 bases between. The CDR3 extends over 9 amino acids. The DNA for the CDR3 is TGTGCCGCCGGGGATGAGCAGTTCTTC. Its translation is CAAGDEQFF.

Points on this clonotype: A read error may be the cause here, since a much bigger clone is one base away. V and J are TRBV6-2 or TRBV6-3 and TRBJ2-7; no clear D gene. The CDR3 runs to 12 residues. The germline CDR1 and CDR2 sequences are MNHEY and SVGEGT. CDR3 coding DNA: TGTGCCAGCAGCCACCGGTACTACGCGCAGTACTTC. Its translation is CASSHRYYAQYF.

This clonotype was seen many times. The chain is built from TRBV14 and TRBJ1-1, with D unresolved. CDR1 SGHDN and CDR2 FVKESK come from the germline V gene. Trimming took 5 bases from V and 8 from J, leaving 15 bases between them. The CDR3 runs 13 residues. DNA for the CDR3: TGTGCCAGCAGCGAACTGACATCGCCCGAAGCTTTCTTT. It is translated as CASSELTSPEAFF. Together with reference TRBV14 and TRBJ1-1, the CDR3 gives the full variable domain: EAGVTQFPSHSVIEKGQTVTLRCDPISGHDNLYWYRRVMGKEIKFLLHFVKESKQDESGMPNNRFLAERTGGTYSTLKVQPAELEDSGVYFCASSELTSPEAFFGQGTRLTVV.

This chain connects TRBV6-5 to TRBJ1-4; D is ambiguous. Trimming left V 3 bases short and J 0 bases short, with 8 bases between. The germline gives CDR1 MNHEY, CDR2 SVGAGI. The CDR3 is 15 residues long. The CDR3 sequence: CASSYGAATNEKLFF. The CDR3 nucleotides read TGTGCCAGCAGTTATGGAGCAGCAACTAATGAAAAACTGTTTTTT.

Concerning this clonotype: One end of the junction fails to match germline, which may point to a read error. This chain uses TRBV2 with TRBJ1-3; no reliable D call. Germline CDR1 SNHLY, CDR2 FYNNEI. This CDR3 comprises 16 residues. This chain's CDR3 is CASGEASGFSGNTIYF. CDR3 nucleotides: TGTGCCAGCGGTGAAGCTAGCGGATTCTCTGGAAACACCATATATTTT.

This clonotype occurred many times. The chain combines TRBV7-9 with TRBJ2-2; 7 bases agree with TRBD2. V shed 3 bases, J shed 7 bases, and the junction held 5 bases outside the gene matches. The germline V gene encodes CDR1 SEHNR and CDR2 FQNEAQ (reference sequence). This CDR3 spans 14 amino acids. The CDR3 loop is CASSFTLAVGELFF. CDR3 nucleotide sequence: TGTGCCAGCAGCTTCACCCTAGCGGTCGGGGAGCTGTTTTTT.

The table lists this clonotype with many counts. The CDR3 loop reads CASSDLPNSYEQYF. In nucleotides, the CDR3 is TGTGCCAGCAGTGACTTGCCCAACTCCTACGAGCAGTACTTC. The rearrangement links TRBV25-1 to TRBJ2-7; D ambiguous. Germline V gives CDR1 MGHDK, CDR2 SYGVNS. The V and J ends lost 3 bases and 0 bases respectively, with 9 bases between them. There are 14 residues in the CDR3.

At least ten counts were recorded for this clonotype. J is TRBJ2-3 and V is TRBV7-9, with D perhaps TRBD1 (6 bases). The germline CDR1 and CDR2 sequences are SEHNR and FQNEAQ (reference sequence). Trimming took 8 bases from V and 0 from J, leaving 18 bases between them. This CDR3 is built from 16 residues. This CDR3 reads CASRPPEGESTDTQYF. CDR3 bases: TGTGCCAGCCGCCCTCCTGAGGGGGAGAGCACAGATACGCAGTATTTT.

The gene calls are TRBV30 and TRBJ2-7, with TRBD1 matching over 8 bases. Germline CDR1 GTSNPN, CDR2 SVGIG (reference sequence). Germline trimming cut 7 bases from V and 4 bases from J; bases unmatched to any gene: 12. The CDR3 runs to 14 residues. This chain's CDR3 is CAYKQGEITYEQYF. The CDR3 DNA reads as TGTGCCTACAAACAGGGGGAAATCACGTACGAGCAGTACTTC.

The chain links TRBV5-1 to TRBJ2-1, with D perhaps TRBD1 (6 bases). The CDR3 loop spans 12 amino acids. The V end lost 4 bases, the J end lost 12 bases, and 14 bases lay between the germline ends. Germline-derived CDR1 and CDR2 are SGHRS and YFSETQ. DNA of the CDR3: TGCGCCAGCAGCGGGCGGACAGCGTGGCAGTTCTTC. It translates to CASSGRTAWQFF.

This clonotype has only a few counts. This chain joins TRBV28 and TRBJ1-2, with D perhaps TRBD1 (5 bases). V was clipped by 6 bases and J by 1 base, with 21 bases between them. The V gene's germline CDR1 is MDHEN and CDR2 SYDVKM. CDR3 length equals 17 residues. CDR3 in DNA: TGTGCCAGCAGCATACGCGAGGGGATTCTCTATAACTATGGCTACACCTTC. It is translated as CASSIREGILYNYGYTF.

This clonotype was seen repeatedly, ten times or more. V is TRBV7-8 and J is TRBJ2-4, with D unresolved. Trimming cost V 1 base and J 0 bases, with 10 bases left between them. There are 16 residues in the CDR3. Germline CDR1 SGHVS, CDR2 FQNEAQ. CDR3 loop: CASSLDPPLAKNIQYF. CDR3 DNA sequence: TGTGCCAGCAGCTTAGATCCCCCTCTAGCCAAAAACATTCAGTACTTC.

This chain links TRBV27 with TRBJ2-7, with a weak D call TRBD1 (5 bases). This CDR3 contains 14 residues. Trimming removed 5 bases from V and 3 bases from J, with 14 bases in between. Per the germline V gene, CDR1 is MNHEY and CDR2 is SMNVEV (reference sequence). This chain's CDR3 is CASSPSAGNYEQYF. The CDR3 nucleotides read TGTGCCAGCAGTCCATCGGCAGGGAACTACGAGCAGTACTTC.

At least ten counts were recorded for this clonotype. CDR3 sequence: CASSQFVGQNYGYTF. In DNA form, the CDR3 reads TGCGCCAGCAGCCAATTCGTGGGGCAAAACTATGGCTACACCTTC. The V gene is TRBV4-1, the J gene TRBJ1-2; possible D gene TRBD1, 5 bases. Per germline, CDR1 MGHRA and CDR2 YSYEKL. The CDR3 is made up of 15 amino acids. V lost 2 bases and J lost 2, with 12 bases in between.

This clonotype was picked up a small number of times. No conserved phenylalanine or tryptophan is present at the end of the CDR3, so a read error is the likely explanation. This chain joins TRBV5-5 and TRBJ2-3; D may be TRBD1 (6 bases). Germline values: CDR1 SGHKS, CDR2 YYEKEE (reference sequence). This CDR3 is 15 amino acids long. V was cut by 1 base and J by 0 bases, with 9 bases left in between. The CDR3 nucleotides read TGTGCCAGCAGCTTGCAGGGGCCCAGCACAGATACGCAGTATCTT. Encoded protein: CASSLQGPSTDTQYL.

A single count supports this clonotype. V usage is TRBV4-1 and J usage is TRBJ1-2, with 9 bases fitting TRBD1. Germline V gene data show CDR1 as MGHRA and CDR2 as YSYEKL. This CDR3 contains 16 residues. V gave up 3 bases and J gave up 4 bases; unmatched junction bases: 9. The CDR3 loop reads CASSQTQGASSYGYTF. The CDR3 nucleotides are TGCGCCAGCAGCCAGACACAGGGGGCTTCTAGCTATGGCTACACCTTC.

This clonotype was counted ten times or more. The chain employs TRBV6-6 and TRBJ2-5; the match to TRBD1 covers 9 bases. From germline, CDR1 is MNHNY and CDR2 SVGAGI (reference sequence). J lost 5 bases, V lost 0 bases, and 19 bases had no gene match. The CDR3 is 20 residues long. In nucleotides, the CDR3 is TGTGCCAGCAGTTACTCACCCGGGACAGGGTTGGGATTCGGACCGGAGACCCAGTACTTC. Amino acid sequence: CASSYSPGTGLGFGPETQYF.

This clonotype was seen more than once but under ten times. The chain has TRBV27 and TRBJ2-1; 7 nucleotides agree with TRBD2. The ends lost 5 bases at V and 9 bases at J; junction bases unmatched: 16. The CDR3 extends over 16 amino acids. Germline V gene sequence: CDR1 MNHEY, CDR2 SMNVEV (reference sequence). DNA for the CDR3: TGTGCCAGCAGTACCCCAGCGGGGTGGGGGGTTGGTGAGCAGTTCTTC. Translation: CASSTPAGWGVGEQFF.

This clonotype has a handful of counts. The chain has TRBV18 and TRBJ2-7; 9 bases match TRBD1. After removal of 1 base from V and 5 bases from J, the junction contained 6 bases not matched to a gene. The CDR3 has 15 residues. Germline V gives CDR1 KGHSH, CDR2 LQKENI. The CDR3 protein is CASSPLDRGMDEQYF. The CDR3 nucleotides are TGTGCCAGCTCACCACTTGACAGGGGGATGGACGAGCAGTACTTC.

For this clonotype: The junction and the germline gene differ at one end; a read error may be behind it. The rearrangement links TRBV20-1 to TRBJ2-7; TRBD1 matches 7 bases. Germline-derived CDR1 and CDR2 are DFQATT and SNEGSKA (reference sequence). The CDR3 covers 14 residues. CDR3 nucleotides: TGCAGTGCTGGAGACCCGGGACAGTACTACGAGCAGTACTTC. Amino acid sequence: CSAGDPGQYYEQYF.

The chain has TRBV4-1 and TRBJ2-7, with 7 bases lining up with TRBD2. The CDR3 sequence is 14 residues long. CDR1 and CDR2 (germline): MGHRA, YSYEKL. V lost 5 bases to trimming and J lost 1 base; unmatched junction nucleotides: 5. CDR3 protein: CASSVGEGSYEQYF. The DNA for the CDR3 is TGCGCCAGCAGCGTGGGGGAGGGATCCTACGAGCAGTACTTC.

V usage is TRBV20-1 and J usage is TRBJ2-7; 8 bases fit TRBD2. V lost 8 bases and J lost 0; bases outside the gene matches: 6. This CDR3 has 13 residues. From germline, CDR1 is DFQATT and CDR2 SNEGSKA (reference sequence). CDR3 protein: CSREGLSSYEQYF. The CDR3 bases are TGCAGTCGGGAGGGCCTGAGCTCCTACGAGCAGTACTTC.

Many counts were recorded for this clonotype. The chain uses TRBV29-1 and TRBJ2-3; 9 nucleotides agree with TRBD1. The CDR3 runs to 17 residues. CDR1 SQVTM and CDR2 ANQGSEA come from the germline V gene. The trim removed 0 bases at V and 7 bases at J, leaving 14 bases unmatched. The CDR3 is CSVEEGTGQGRPYTQYF. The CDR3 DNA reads TGCAGCGTTGAAGAAGGGACCGGACAGGGGCGACCCTATACGCAGTATTTT.

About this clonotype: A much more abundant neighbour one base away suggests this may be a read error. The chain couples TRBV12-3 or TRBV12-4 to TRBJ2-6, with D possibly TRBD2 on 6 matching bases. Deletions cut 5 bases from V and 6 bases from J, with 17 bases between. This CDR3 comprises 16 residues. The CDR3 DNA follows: TGTGCCAGCAGTCCCTTGGGGGGATACGAGGCCAACGTCCTGACTTTC. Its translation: CASSPLGGYEANVLTF.

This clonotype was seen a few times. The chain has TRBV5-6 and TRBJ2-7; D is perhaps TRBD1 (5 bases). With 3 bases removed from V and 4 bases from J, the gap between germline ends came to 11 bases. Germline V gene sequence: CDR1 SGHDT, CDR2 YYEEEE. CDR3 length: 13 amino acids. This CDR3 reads CASSWQGSYEQYF. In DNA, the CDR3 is TGTGCCAGCAGCTGGCAGGGTTCGTACGAGCAGTACTTC.

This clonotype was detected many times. Written as DNA, the CDR3 is TGTGCCAGCAGTGAAGTATTAGAGACCCAGTACTTC. Amino acids: CASSEVLETQYF. The V gene is TRBV25-1, the J gene TRBJ2-5; D is undetermined. The CDR3 runs to 12 residues. The V end lost 2 bases, the J end lost 4 bases, and 5 bases lay between the germline ends. Germline CDR1 MGHDK, CDR2 SYGVNS.

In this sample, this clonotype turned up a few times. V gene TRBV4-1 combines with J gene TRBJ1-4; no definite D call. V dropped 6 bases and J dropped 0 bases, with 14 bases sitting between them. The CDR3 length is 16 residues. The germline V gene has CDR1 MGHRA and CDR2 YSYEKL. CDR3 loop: CASRDPRLATNEKLFF. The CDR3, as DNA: TGCGCCAGCAGGGACCCCAGGCTTGCAACTAATGAAAAACTGTTTTTT.

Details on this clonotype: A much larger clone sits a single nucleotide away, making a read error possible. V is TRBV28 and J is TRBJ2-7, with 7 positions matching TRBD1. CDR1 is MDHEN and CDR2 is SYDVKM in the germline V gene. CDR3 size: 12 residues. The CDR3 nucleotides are TGTACCAGCAGTGGACAGGCCTACGAGCAGTACTTC. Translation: CTSSGQAYEQYF.

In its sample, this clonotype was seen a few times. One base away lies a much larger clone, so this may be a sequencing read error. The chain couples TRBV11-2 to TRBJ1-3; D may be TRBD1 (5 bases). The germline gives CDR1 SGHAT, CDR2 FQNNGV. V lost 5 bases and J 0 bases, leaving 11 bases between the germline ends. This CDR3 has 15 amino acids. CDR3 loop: CASSPGGDSGNTIYF. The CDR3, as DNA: TGTGCCAGCAGCCCCGGGGGGGACTCTGGAAACACCATATATTTT.

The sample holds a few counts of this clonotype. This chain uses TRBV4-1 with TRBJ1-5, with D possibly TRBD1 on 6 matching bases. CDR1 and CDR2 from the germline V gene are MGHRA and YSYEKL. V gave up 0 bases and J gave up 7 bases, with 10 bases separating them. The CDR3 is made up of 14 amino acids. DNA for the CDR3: TGCGCCAGCAGCCAAGACAGGGGAAGACAGCCCCAGCATTTT. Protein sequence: CASSQDRGRQPQHF.